One and the same sample provided the 22 T cell receptor beta chains below, sequenced in a study of spatial heterogeneity in lung cancer. Time point reported: blood at routine non-recurrence follow-up after resection. No cells were sorted before sequencing. The whole RNA sequenced was extracted from tumor, nontumor lung or frozen PBMC. Each CDR3 protein is one row after TCRdb ran MiXCR on the 5' RACE reads. This sample has under 150,000 distinct CDR3 sequences, with 10% to 15% found just once. Sequencing used PBMCs, obtained at follow-up. The receptors were sampled from a male donor with early-stage non-small cell lung cancer.

CDR3 bases: TGTGCCAGCAGCGGGAAGGGACGGATACTAAACTATGGCTACACCTTC. Translated, it gives CASSGKGRILNYGYTF. The chain combines TRBV7-9 with TRBJ1-2, with D possibly being TRBD1 (5 bases). Germline CDR1 and CDR2: SEHNR and FQNEAQ (reference sequence). V dropped 5 bases and J dropped 2 bases, with 18 bases sitting between them. The CDR3 extends over 16 amino acids. Drawing the rest from reference TRBV7-9 and TRBJ1-2, the complete variable domain is DTGVSQNPRHKITKRGQNVTFRCDPISEHNRLYWYRQTLGQGPEFLTYFQNEAQLEKSRLLSDRFSAERPKGSFSTLEIQRTEQGDSAMYLCASSGKGRILNYGYTFGSGTRLTVV.

V usage is TRBV12-3 or TRBV12-4 and J usage is TRBJ2-2; weak D call: TRBD2 (5 bases). Deletions cut 3 bases from V and 3 bases from J, with 11 bases between. This CDR3 is built from 15 residues. The CDR3 loop reads CASSFGVLYTGELFF. Here the CDR3 DNA reads TGTGCCAGCAGTTTCGGGGTCCTCTACACCGGGGAGCTGTTTTTT.

The rearrangement uses TRBV20-1 and TRBJ1-3; weak D call: TRBD1 (6 bases). Trimming removed 4 bases at V and 0 bases at J, with 13 bases between. This CDR3 region has 15 residues. The germline V gene encodes CDR1 DFQATT and CDR2 SNEGSKA (reference sequence). In DNA, the CDR3 is TGCAGTGCTACAACAGGGTACCCCTCTGGAAACACCATATATTTT. Its translation is CSATTGYPSGNTIYF.

This chain uses TRBV12-3 or TRBV12-4 with TRBJ1-5, with 9 positions matching TRBD1. The V gene end was trimmed by 5 bases and the J gene end by 7 bases; junction bases not matched to a gene: 9. This CDR3 contains 15 residues. CDR3 coding DNA: TGTGCCAGCAGTCCTCGACAGGGGGACAACCAGCCCCAGCATTTT. Translated, it gives CASSPRQGDNQPQHF.

This clonotype was observed a few times. The V and J genes are TRBV5-1 and TRBJ2-7; 11 positions match TRBD2. The CDR3 loop spans 15 amino acids. The V and J ends lost 3 bases and 2 bases, in that order; junction bases with no gene match: 4. CDR1 and CDR2 from the germline V gene are SGHRS and YFSETQ. CDR3 bases: TGCGCCAGCAGCTCTGGACTAGCGGGTCCCTACGAGCAGTACTTC. Amino acids: CASSSGLAGPYEQYF.

The genes are TRBV20-1 and TRBJ1-6; 10 positions match TRBD1. The germline CDR1 and CDR2 sequences are DFQATT and SNEGSKA (reference sequence). V shed 6 bases, J shed 9 bases, and the junction held 8 bases outside the gene matches. The CDR3 contains 14 residues. This CDR3 is CSARQGAFVSPLHF. The CDR3, as DNA: TGCAGTGCGCGACAGGGGGCTTTTGTTTCACCCCTCCACTTT.

The chain employs TRBV10-1 and TRBJ1-1; D is ambiguous. The germline CDR1 and CDR2 sequences are WNHNN and SYGVQD (reference sequence). The CDR3 contains 13 residues. Trimming cost V 3 bases and J 5 bases, with 10 bases left between them. The CDR3 loop is CASSDRFSTEAFF. For the CDR3, the DNA is TGCGCCAGCAGTGACCGGTTCTCGACTGAAGCTTTCTTT.

In nucleotides, the CDR3 is TGTGCCAGCAGCTTAGATCGCCGGAAAGCGAACACCGGGGAGCTGTTTTTT. Translated, it gives CASSLDRRKANTGELFF. This chain uses TRBV11-2 with TRBJ2-2; no definite D call. The CDR3 totals 17 residues. Deletions cut 0 bases from V and 0 bases from J, with 11 bases between. Germline values: CDR1 SGHAT, CDR2 FQNNGV. Looking up the rest from reference TRBV11-2 and TRBJ2-2 gives the full variable domain: EAGVAQSPRYKIIEKRQSVAFWCNPISGHATLYWYQQILGQGPKLLIQFQNNGVVDDSQLPKDRFSAERLKGVDSTLKIQPAKLEDSAVYLCASSLDRRKANTGELFFGEGSRLTVL.

This clonotype was detected many times. The chain links TRBV2 to TRBJ1-5; D is possibly TRBD1 (6 bases). Trimming shortened V by 6 bases and J by 1 base, and 13 bases separated the two germline ends. CDR3 size: 15 residues. Looked up from germline, CDR1 is SNHLY and CDR2 is FYNNEI. Here the CDR3 DNA reads TGTGCCAGCAGGACCGGACAGTTAAGCAATCAGCCCCAGCATTTT. The encoded protein is CASRTGQLSNQPQHF.

This clonotype was counted at least ten times. CDR3 nucleotides: TGTGCCAGCAGTTCGGACCTTCCATCAGATACGCAGTATTTT. Translated: CASSSDLPSDTQYF. The chain carries TRBV12-3 or TRBV12-4 and TRBJ2-3; D is uncertain. This CDR3 has 14 residues. The V gene lost 4 bases and the J gene lost 4 bases, with 12 bases spanning the gap.

The chain employs TRBV11-3 and TRBJ1-1; TRBD1 matches 7 bases. The CDR3 extends over 16 amino acids. The V gene's germline CDR1 is SGHNT and CDR2 YENEEA. V lost 6 bases and J lost 1; bases outside the gene matches: 11. The CDR3: CASRPNRGSANTEAFF. CDR3 DNA: TGTGCCAGCAGACCTAACAGGGGCTCAGCGAACACTGAAGCTTTCTTT.

This chain links TRBV2 with TRBJ1-5; D ambiguous. The CDR3 is made up of 11 amino acids. Trimming left V 6 bases short and J 9 bases short, with 9 bases between. Per germline, CDR1 SNHLY and CDR2 FYNNEI. The chain's CDR3 is CASRMTGPQHF. CDR3 bases: TGTGCCAGCAGGATGACTGGGCCCCAGCATTTT.

The chain combines TRBV30 with TRBJ1-6; D ambiguous. The V and J ends lost 8 bases and 0 bases respectively, with 17 bases between them. Germline CDR1 and CDR2: GTSNPN and SVGIG (reference sequence). The CDR3 runs to 16 residues. This chain's CDR3 is CASPSAASSYNSPLHF. CDR3 nucleotide sequence: TGTGCCAGCCCCTCCGCAGCGAGCTCCTATAATTCACCCCTCCACTTT.

This clonotype occurred a few times. The genes are TRBV20-1 and TRBJ2-3, with D possibly TRBD2 on 6 matching bases. Looked up from germline, CDR1 is DFQATT and CDR2 is SNEGSKA (reference sequence). Trimming took off 0 bases at V and 6 bases at J, with 13 bases between the two ends. This CDR3 spans 14 amino acids. CDR3 DNA: TGCAGTGCTAGAGAGTCGGTAGGAGGGGATACGCAGTATTTT. Translated, it gives CSARESVGGDTQYF.

The chain is built from TRBV18 and TRBJ2-5; tentatively, D is TRBD2 (5 bases). Trimming took 0 bases from V and 4 from J, leaving 9 bases between them. This CDR3 comprises 14 residues. Germline loops: CDR1 KGHSH, CDR2 LQKENI. For the CDR3, the DNA is TGTGCCAGCTCACCACCGGTACGGGGAGAGACCCAGTACTTC. It codes for CASSPPVRGETQYF.

This sequence joins TRBV2 and TRBJ1-4, with 7 bases lining up with TRBD1. From germline, CDR1 is SNHLY and CDR2 FYNNEI. The CDR3 has 14 residues. J lost 5 bases, V lost 8 bases, and 8 bases had no gene match. The CDR3 region is CASRETGLNEKLFF. CDR3 in DNA: TGTGCCAGCCGGGAGACAGGGTTAAATGAAAAACTGTTTTTT.

This clonotype showed up many times. The chain employs TRBV5-1 and TRBJ2-7; D unresolved. The CDR3 extends over 13 amino acids. Between the trimmed V and J ends, which lost 1 base and 1 base, there was a span of 6 bases. Germline CDR1 reads SGHRS; CDR2 reads YFSETQ. CDR3 in DNA: TGCGCCAGCAGCTTGAGAATATCCTACGAGCAGTACTTC. It codes for CASSLRISYEQYF.

The DNA for the CDR3 is TGCGCCAGCAGCTCCGATCCCGGTCTTTACAATGAGCAGTTCTTC. It translates to CASSSDPGLYNEQFF. This chain links TRBV5-1 with TRBJ2-1; D uncertain. V was clipped by 3 bases and J by 4 bases, with 14 bases between them. CDR3 length: 15 amino acids. Germline-derived CDR1 and CDR2 are SGHRS and YFSETQ.

There are a few counts of this clonotype. The genes are TRBV6-1 and TRBJ1-2; the D gene is possibly TRBD1 (6 bases). Trimming pared 7 bases from V and 2 bases from J, leaving 17 bases between. The germline V gene has CDR1 MNHNS and CDR2 SASEGT. This CDR3 is built from 15 residues. CDR3 DNA sequence: TGTGCCAGCAAAGATCGGGACACACAGAACTATGGCTACACCTTC. Encoded protein: CASKDRDTQNYGYTF.

This clonotype was recorded a few times. The CDR3 DNA reads TGTGCCAGCTCACCGACTAGCGGGGACTACGAGCAGTACTTC. It specifies CASSPTSGDYEQYF. The V gene is TRBV18, the J gene TRBJ2-7; 11 nucleotides match TRBD2. Germline V gene data show CDR1 as KGHSH and CDR2 as LQKENI. The CDR3 loop spans 14 amino acids. Trimming took 3 bases from V and 3 from J; bases not matched to a gene: 1.

This rearrangement joins TRBV5-1 to TRBJ1-1; 8 bases agree with TRBD1. Germline V gives CDR1 SGHRS, CDR2 YFSETQ. CDR3 length equals 15 residues. The V gene end was trimmed by 2 bases and the J gene end by 5 bases; junction bases not matched to a gene: 8. The CDR3 DNA follows: TGCGCCAGCAGCTTAGGGGGGACAGGAGCGACTGAAGCTTTCTTT. Its protein product is CASSLGGTGATEAFF. The entire variable domain, with the rest obtained from reference TRBV5-1 and TRBJ1-1, is as follows: KAGVTQTPRYLIKTRGQQVTLSCSPISGHRSVSWYQQTPGQGLQFLFEYFSETQRNKGNFPGRFSGRQFSNSRSEMNVSTLELGDSALYLCASSLGGTGATEAFFGQGTRLTVV.

In its sample, this clonotype was seen a few times. This chain links TRBV27 with TRBJ2-7; TRBD1 aligns across 12 bases. This CDR3 has 13 amino acids. V trimming: 8 bases; J trimming: 7 bases; junction bases outside the gene matches: 6. Germline-derived CDR1 and CDR2 are MNHEY and SMNVEV (reference sequence). The DNA of the CDR3 is TGTGCCAGCGGGGACAGGGGGCCGTGGGAGCAGTACTTC. Translation gives CASGDRGPWEQYF.